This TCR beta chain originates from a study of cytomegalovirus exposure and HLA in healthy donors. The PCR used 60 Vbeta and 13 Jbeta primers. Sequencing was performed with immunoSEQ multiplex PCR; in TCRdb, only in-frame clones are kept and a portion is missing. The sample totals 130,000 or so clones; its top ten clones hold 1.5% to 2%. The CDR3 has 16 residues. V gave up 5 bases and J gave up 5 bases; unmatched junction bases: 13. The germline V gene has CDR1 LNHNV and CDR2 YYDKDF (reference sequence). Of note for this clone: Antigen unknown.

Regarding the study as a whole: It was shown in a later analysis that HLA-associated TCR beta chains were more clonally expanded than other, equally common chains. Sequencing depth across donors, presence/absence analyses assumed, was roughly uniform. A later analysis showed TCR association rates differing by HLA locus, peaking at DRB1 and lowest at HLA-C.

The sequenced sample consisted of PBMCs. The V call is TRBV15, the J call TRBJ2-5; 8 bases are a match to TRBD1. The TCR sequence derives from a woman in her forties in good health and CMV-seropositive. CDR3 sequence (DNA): TGTGCCACCAGCGCAAAGACAGGGGAAGGAGGGGAGACCCAGTACTTC. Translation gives CATSAKTGEGGETQYF. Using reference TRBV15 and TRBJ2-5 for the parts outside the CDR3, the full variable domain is DAMVIQNPRYQVTQFGKPVTLSCSQTLNHNVMYWYQQKSSQAPKLLFHYYDKDFNNEADTPDNFQSRRPNTSFCFLDIRSPGLGDTAMYLCATSAKTGEGGETQYFGPGTRLLVL.